Listed here is a single T cell receptor (beta chain). The target antigen is unknown. The data derive from a study of T cells after yellow fever vaccination. General observations from the study: The CD4 and CD8 compartments had a small share of their clonotypes in common. Subsequent to the booster, the majority of primary-vaccination clones reappeared (96% CD4, more than 70% CD8).

A process of 5'RACE template switching, which added a universal primer site and UMIs, was used to make TCR cDNA. TCRdb itself ran the 5' RACE reads through MiXCR, one entry per CDR3 protein. The table shows 500,000 to 650,000 distinct CDR3 sequences, with roughly 12% occurring only once. The CDR3 totals 15 residues. Per the germline V gene, CDR1 is GTSNPN and CDR2 is SVGIG (reference sequence). V lost 0 bases and J 2 bases, leaving 14 bases between the germline ends. This TCR was recovered from a man aged 25-45 years who received the YFV17D yellow fever vaccine. The chain employs TRBV30 and TRBJ2-7; D might be TRBD1 or TRBD2, each matching 6 bases. The starting material was PBMCs, obtained on the day of the yellow fever booster vaccination. The CDR3 nucleotides read TGTGCCTGGAGTGTAAATGGGGGGCGCACCTACGAGCAGTACTTC. This encodes CAWSVNGGRTYEQYF. Combining the CDR3 with reference TRBV30 and TRBJ2-7 gives the whole variable domain SQTIHQWPATLVQPVGSPLSLECTVEGTSNPNLYWYRQAAGRGLQLLFYSVGIGQISSEVPQNLSASRPQDRQFILSSKKLLLSDSGFYLCAWSVNGGRTYEQYFGPGTRLTVT.